The 29 T cell receptor beta chains given below trace back to one sample, sequenced in a study of beta chain features in type 1 diabetes. These receptors lack a known antigen. Study-level findings and limits: Moderate but significant shortening of TCRB CDR3s was recorded in all four CD4+ subsets from Type 1 diabetes patients.

The entirety of the isolated RNA underwent reverse transcription, so expressed TCRB transcripts were sequenced. Measured with immunoSEQ multiplex PCR; TCRdb has only the in-frame clones, and not every one. The table includes roughly 730,000 clones, 13% detected once. Specimen: naive CD4+ T cells from blood. The receptors shown here come from a man aged 18 to 35 with type 1 diabetes.

The chain uses TRBV7-2 and TRBJ2-1; D possibly uses TRBD1 or TRBD2 (7 bases each). V dropped 1 base and J dropped 2 bases, with 15 bases sitting between them. The CDR3 sequence is 17 residues long. Germline values: CDR1 SGHTA, CDR2 FQGNSA. The CDR3 here is CASSLVVGRGPYNEQFF. Written as DNA, the CDR3 is TGTGCCAGCAGCTTAGTGGTGGGGAGGGGGCCCTACAATGAGCAGTTCTTC.

V usage is TRBV28 and J usage is TRBJ1-4; D perhaps matches TRBD1 (5 bases). CDR1 MDHEN and CDR2 SYDVKM come from the germline V gene. The CDR3 runs to 15 residues. V lost 4 bases and J 0 bases, leaving 9 bases between the germline ends. The DNA of the CDR3 is TGTGCCAGCAGTTACAGGACTCCAACTAATGAAAAACTGTTTTTT. Protein product: CASSYRTPTNEKLFF.

This clone occurred a few times. Other DNA sequences in this specimen translate into the identical CDR3. The chain's CDR3 is CSVSGQGAGNTIYF. The CDR3 nucleotides read TGCAGCGTTTCGGGACAGGGGGCTGGAAACACCATATATTTT. The rearrangement joins TRBV29-1 to TRBJ1-3, with 11 bases aligning to TRBD1. This CDR3 has 14 residues. The germline CDR1 and CDR2 sequences are SQVTM and ANQGSEA. The trim removed 5 bases at V and 2 bases at J, leaving 2 bases unmatched.

In this sample, this clone turned up a few times. The chain links TRBV7-2 to TRBJ1-6; D is possibly TRBD1 (6 bases). Germline-derived CDR1 and CDR2 are SGHTA and FQGNSA. CDR3 size: 15 residues. Trimming left V 1 base short and J 10 bases short, with 14 bases between. CDR3 amino acids: CASSLDGTSGSPLHF. CDR3 in DNA: TGTGCCAGCAGCTTAGACGGGACATCCGGATCACCCCTCCACTTT.

This clone occurred a few times. The rearrangement links TRBV4-2 to TRBJ2-1; possible D gene TRBD2, 5 bases. The CDR3 totals 14 residues. CDR1 is LGHNA, CDR2 YNFKEQ, per germline. The V and J ends lost 4 bases and 4 bases respectively, with 11 bases between them. The CDR3 reads CASSPDLAYNEQFF. DNA for the CDR3: TGTGCCAGCAGCCCCGATTTAGCGTACAATGAGCAGTTCTTC.

The CDR3 DNA is TGTGCCAGCAGCTTGGACGACCTGGAGGCGGTTACGCAGTATTTT. This encodes CASSLDDLEAVTQYF. V usage is TRBV5-4 and J usage is TRBJ2-3; D might be TRBD2 (5 bases). The CDR3 is 15 amino acids. Trimming removed 0 bases from V and 8 bases from J, with 16 bases in between. Germline CDR1 reads SGHNT; CDR2 reads YYREEE (reference sequence).

This clone was observed a few times. V usage is TRBV21-1 and J usage is TRBJ1-2; the listed D gene, TRBD1, was not tested against the DNA. TRBV21-1 is deemed a pseudogene. The CDR3 covers 14 residues. This CDR3 is CASPRPGRGQGYTF. CDR3 nucleotides: TGTGCCAGCCCCCGCCCTGGCAGGGGGCAAGGCTACACCTTC.

The chain employs TRBV7-8 and TRBJ2-5; 7 bases map to TRBD2. V lost 5 bases, J lost 2 bases, and 11 bases stayed unmatched. CDR3 length: 16 amino acids. Per germline, CDR1 SGHVS and CDR2 FQNEAQ. The CDR3 loop is CASSPAGTINQETQYF. The CDR3 nucleotides are TGTGCCAGCAGCCCCGCCGGGACTATCAATCAAGAGACCCAGTACTTC.

V gene TRBV10-3 combines with J gene TRBJ2-3; 8 bases match TRBD2. This CDR3 has 15 residues. The junction had 5 bases not matched to a gene; V was cut back by 4 bases and J by 2 bases. Germline loops: CDR1 ENHRY, CDR2 SYGVKD. The CDR3 here is CAISGLAMATDTQYF. The CDR3 region has the DNA TGTGCCATCAGTGGACTAGCGATGGCCACAGATACGCAGTATTTT.

This clone was observed a few times. J is TRBJ1-6 and V is TRBV30; possibly TRBD1 for D (5 bases). V lost 4 bases, J lost 10 bases, and 14 bases lay in between. Germline assignment: CDR1 GTSNPN and CDR2 SVGIG (reference sequence). The CDR3 has 13 amino acids. The CDR3 nucleotides are TGTGCCTGGATAGGGCAGGGCGGCTCACCCCTCCACTTT. Translation: CAWIGQGGSPLHF. Complete variable domain (other parts from reference TRBV30 and TRBJ1-6): SQTIHQWPATLVQPVGSPLSLECTVEGTSNPNLYWYRQAAGRGLQLLFYSVGIGQISSEVPQNLSASRPQDRQFILSSKKLLLSDSGFYLCAWIGQGGSPLHFGNGTRLTVT.

The chain recombines TRBV5-1 with TRBJ1-4; D is uncertain. Germline lookup yields CDR1 SGHRS and CDR2 YFSETQ. This CDR3 spans 15 amino acids. V was shortened by 0 bases and J by 4 bases, with 10 bases between the two germline ends. As DNA, the CDR3 is TGCGCCAGCAGCTTGGACGGCAGGATTAATGAAAAACTGTTTTTT. As protein: CASSLDGRINEKLFF.

The chain employs TRBV30 and TRBJ1-5, with D unclear. The CDR3 spans 13 residues. The germline V and J ends were trimmed by 0 bases and 5 bases, with 8 bases remaining between them. CDR1 and CDR2 from the germline V gene are GTSNPN and SVGIG (reference sequence). CDR3 sequence reads: CAWSVLTDQPQHF. The CDR3 DNA reads as TGTGCCTGGAGTGTGTTAACGGATCAGCCCCAGCATTTT.

This clone was seen only a few times. The gene calls are TRBV5-4 and TRBJ2-4; D not certain. The CDR3 loop spans 12 amino acids. Trimming shortened V by 0 bases and J by 6 bases, and 4 bases separated the two germline ends. Germline-derived CDR1 and CDR2 are SGHNT and YYREEE (reference sequence). In nucleotides, the CDR3 is TGTGCCAGCAGCTTGGCCGGAAACATTCAGTACTTC. The encoded protein is CASSLAGNIQYF.

V usage is TRBV6-5 and J usage is TRBJ2-1; tentatively, D is TRBD1 (6 bases). The CDR3 is 14 amino acids. The germline gives CDR1 MNHEY, CDR2 SVGAGI. Trimming took off 6 bases at V and 5 bases at J, with 14 bases between the two ends. The CDR3 region has the DNA TGTGCCAGCAGATACGGACAGCGGAACAATGAGCAGTTCTTC. The encoded protein is CASRYGQRNNEQFF.

This chain joins TRBV9 and TRBJ1-3; the match to TRBD1 covers 8 bases. The CDR3 runs 17 residues. From germline, CDR1 is SGDLS and CDR2 YYNGEE. V was clipped by 0 bases and J by 3 bases; unmatched bases: 8. DNA of the CDR3: TGTGCCAGCAGCGTAGGACCTCAGGGGGCGATTGGAAACACCATATATTTT. Protein product: CASSVGPQGAIGNTIYF.

This clone appeared a few times. The gene calls are TRBV18 and TRBJ2-5; D is unclear. Deletions cut 2 bases from V and 5 bases from J, with 6 bases between. CDR1 and CDR2 from the germline V gene are KGHSH and LQKENI. This CDR3 is 12 amino acids long. CDR3 in amino acids: CASSPADETQYF. CDR3 nucleotides: TGTGCCAGCTCACCAGCAGATGAGACCCAGTACTTC.

J is TRBJ2-5 and V is TRBV29-1; TRBD2 agrees at 7 bases. Germline-derived CDR1 and CDR2 are SQVTM and ANQGSEA. V was clipped by 4 bases and J by 7 bases; unmatched bases: 6. The CDR3 is 12 amino acids. CDR3 protein: CSVGEGKGTQYF. Written as DNA, the CDR3 is TGCAGCGTTGGGGAGGGGAAGGGGACCCAGTACTTC.

A few counts support this clone. The gene calls are TRBV7-2 and TRBJ2-4, with 8 nucleotides matching TRBD1. The CDR3 consists of 13 residues. The germline CDR1 and CDR2 sequences are SGHTA and FQGNSA. J was trimmed by 9 bases and V by 5 bases; bases with no gene match: 6. The CDR3 sequence: CASSDRGRGIQYF. The DNA for the CDR3 is TGTGCCAGCAGCGACAGGGGACGTGGCATTCAGTACTTC.

The chain has TRBV4-2 and TRBJ2-1; D is perhaps TRBD2 (6 bases). The V gene lost 0 bases and the J gene lost 10 bases, with 7 bases spanning the gap. CDR1 is LGHNA, CDR2 YNFKEQ, per germline. The CDR3 contains 12 residues. The CDR3 spells CASSQEGGEQFF. The CDR3, as DNA: TGTGCCAGCAGCCAAGAAGGAGGGGAGCAGTTCTTC.

This clone appeared a few times. The V and J genes are TRBV20-1 and TRBJ2-5; D call uncertain. This CDR3 has 11 residues. V was clipped by 4 bases and J by 2 bases, with 5 bases between them. The V gene's germline CDR1 is DFQATT and CDR2 SNEGSKA (reference sequence). CDR3 nucleotide sequence: TGCAGTGCTACCGGTCAAGAGACCCAGTACTTC. Its protein is CSATGQETQYF.

This clone occurred a few times. The gene calls are TRBV18 and TRBJ2-3, with TRBD2 as a possible D gene (6 bases). The V and J ends lost 4 bases and 2 bases respectively, with 13 bases between them. The CDR3 consists of 15 residues. CDR1 is KGHSH, CDR2 LQKENI, per germline. CDR3 amino acids: CASSRSGLLTDTQYF. The CDR3 DNA sequence: TGTGCCAGCTCACGTTCGGGACTCCTCACAGATACGCAGTATTTT.

In this sample, this clone turned up a few times. The chain recombines TRBV7-9 with TRBJ2-1; TRBD2 might be the D (5 bases). The germline V and J ends were trimmed by 5 bases and 1 base, with 6 bases remaining between them. The V gene's germline CDR1 is SEHNR and CDR2 FQNEAQ (reference sequence). The CDR3 spans 13 residues. CDR3 sequence (DNA): TGTGCCAGCAGCCGGACTTCCTACAATGAGCAGTTCTTC. It encodes CASSRTSYNEQFF.

This clone was detected a few times. J is TRBJ2-2 and V is TRBV12-5; D is ambiguous. Between the trimmed V and J ends, which lost 2 bases and 6 bases, there was a span of 7 bases. The CDR3 has 13 residues. Germline CDR1 is LGHNT and CDR2 is FRNRAP. The CDR3 reads CASGLSPAGELFF. CDR3 DNA sequence: TGTGCTAGTGGTTTGTCCCCGGCCGGGGAGCTGTTTTTT.

This clone came up a few times. The chain has TRBV7-2 and TRBJ1-1, with D maybe TRBD1 (5 bases). Germline CDR1 reads SGHTA; CDR2 reads FQGNSA. The CDR3 totals 16 residues. Trimming took off 5 bases at V and 4 bases at J, with 20 bases between the two ends. The CDR3, as DNA: TGTGCCAGCAGCCGGATGGCGGCAGTGGGGCCCACTGAAGCTTTCTTT. Protein sequence: CASSRMAAVGPTEAFF. The full variable domain, completed using reference TRBV7-2 and TRBJ1-1, is GAGVSQSPSNKVTEKGKDVELRCDPISGHTALYWYRQSLGQGLEFLIYFQGNSAPDKSGLPSDRFSAERTGGSVSTLTIQRTQQEDSAVYLCASSRMAAVGPTEAFFGQGTRLTVV.

The J gene is TRBJ2-5, the V gene TRBV29-1, with 7 positions matching TRBD2. Losses at the gene ends were 7 bases for V and 4 bases for J; bases not matched to a gene: 6. There are 12 residues in the CDR3. Per the germline V gene, CDR1 is SQVTM and CDR2 is ANQGSEA. CDR3 in DNA: TGCAGCGGCGGACTAGGGCCAGAGACCCAGTACTTC. Translated, it gives CSGGLGPETQYF.

The V gene is TRBV4-1, the J gene TRBJ1-4; 8 bases line up with TRBD1. Germline CDR1 and CDR2: MGHRA and YSYEKL. The CDR3 is 17 residues long. With V trimmed by 1 base and J by 5 bases, 9 bases remained unmatched. CDR3 sequence (DNA): TGCGCCAGCAGCCAAGTCTATCGGGACAGGAGAAATGAAAAACTGTTTTTT. The encoded protein is CASSQVYRDRRNEKLFF.

This clone was found a few times. The CDR3 sequence: CASSPGDRGFTDTQYF. In DNA form, the CDR3 reads TGTGCCAGCAGTCCCGGGGACAGGGGATTTACAGATACGCAGTATTTT. The chain employs TRBV28 and TRBJ2-3; 10 bases match TRBD1. The germline V gene encodes CDR1 MDHEN and CDR2 SYDVKM. V trimming: 5 bases; J trimming: 3 bases; junction bases outside the gene matches: 8. The CDR3 runs 16 residues.

The chain joins TRBV6-1 to TRBJ1-2; D not resolved. V lost 0 bases and J 2 bases, leaving 10 bases between the germline ends. The CDR3 runs 15 residues. Per the germline V gene, CDR1 is MNHNS and CDR2 is SASEGT. This chain's CDR3 is CASSEASITNYGYTF. The CDR3 coding sequence is TGTGCCAGCAGTGAAGCTAGTATAACCAACTATGGCTACACCTTC.

In its sample, this clone was seen a few times. J is TRBJ1-3 and V is TRBV6-5; D gene ambiguous. The ends were cut back, 5 bases at V and 0 bases at J, with 11 bases in the middle. CDR3 length: 15 amino acids. The germline CDR1 and CDR2 sequences are MNHEY and SVGAGI. The CDR3 DNA is TGTGCCAGCAGTACTCTGGCCTTCTCTGGAAACACCATATATTTT. Translated: CASSTLAFSGNTIYF.